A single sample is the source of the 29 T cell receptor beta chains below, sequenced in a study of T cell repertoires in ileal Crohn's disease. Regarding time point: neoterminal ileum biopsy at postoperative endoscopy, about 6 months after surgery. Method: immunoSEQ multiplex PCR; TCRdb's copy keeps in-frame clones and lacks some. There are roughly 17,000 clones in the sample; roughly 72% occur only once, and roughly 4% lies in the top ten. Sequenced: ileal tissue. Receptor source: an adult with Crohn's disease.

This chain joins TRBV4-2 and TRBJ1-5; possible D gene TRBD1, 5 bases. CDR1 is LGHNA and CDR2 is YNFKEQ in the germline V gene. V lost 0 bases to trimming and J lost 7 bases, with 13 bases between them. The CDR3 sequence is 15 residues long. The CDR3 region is CASSQDSGRRQPQHF. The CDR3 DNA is TGTGCCAGCAGCCAAGATTCAGGGCGGCGACAGCCCCAGCATTTT.

The CDR3 DNA is TGTGCCAGCAGCCGCTGGGGGGATAGGAATGGCTACACCTTC. This encodes CASSRWGDRNGYTF. The chain employs TRBV6-5 and TRBJ1-2, with D perhaps TRBD1 (5 bases). This CDR3 has 14 amino acids. The ends were cut back, 6 bases at V and 6 bases at J, with 17 bases in the middle. Looked up from germline, CDR1 is MNHEY and CDR2 is SVGAGI.

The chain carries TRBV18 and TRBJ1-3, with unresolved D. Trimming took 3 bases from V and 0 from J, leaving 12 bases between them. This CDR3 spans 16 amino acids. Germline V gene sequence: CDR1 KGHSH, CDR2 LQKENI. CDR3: CASSPYRQDSGNTIYF. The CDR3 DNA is TGTGCCAGCTCACCCTACAGACAAGACTCTGGAAACACCATATATTTT.

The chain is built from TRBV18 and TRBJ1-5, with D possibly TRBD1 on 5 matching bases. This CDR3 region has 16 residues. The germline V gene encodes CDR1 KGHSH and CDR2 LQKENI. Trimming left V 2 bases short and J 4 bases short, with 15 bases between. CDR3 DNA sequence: TGTGCCAGCTCACCATTCGGAACAGGTAGTAATCAGCCCCAGCATTTT. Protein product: CASSPFGTGSNQPQHF.

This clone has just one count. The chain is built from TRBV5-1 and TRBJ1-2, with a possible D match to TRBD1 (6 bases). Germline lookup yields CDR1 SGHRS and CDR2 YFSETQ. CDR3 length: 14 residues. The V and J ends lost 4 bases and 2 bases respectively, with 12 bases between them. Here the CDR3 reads CASSDGTINYGYTF. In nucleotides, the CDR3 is TGCGCCAGCAGCGACGGGACAATCAACTATGGCTACACCTTC. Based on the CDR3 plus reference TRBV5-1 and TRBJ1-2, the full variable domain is KAGVTQTPRYLIKTRGQQVTLSCSPISGHRSVSWYQQTPGQGLQFLFEYFSETQRNKGNFPGRFSGRQFSNSRSEMNVSTLELGDSALYLCASSDGTINYGYTFGSGTRLTVV.

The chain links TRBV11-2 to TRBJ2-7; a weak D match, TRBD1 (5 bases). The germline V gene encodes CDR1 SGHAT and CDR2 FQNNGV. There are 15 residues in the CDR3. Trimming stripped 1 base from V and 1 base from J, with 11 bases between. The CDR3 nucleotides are TGTGCCAGCAGCTTAGTGTTCGGACAATCCTACGAGCAGTACTTC. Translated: CASSLVFGQSYEQYF.

The CDR3 sequence: CASSRGTEAFF. Written as DNA, the CDR3 is TGTGCCAGCAGCAGGGGCACTGAAGCTTTCTTT. The J gene is TRBJ1-1, the V gene TRBV7-2; tentatively, D is TRBD1 (5 bases). Deletions cut 5 bases from V and 4 bases from J, with 5 bases between. Germline assignment: CDR1 SGHTA and CDR2 FQGNSA. CDR3 length equals 11 residues.

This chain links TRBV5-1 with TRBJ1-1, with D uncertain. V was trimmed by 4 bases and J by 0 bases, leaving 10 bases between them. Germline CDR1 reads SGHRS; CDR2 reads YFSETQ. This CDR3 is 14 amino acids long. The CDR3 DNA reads TGCGCCAGCAGCCCTACCACGCTGAACACTGAAGCTTTCTTT. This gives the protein CASSPTTLNTEAFF.

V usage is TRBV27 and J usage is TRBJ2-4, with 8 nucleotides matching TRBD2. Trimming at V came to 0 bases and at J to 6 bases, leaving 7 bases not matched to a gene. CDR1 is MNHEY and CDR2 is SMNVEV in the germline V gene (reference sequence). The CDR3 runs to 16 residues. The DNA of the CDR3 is TGTGCCAGCAGTTTATCGATGGGACTAGGATCAAACATTCAGTACTTC. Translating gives CASSLSMGLGSNIQYF.

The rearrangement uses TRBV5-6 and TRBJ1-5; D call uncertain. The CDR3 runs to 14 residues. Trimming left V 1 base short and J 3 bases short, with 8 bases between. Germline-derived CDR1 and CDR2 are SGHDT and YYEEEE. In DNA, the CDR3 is TGTGCCAGCAGCTTGTGGGCAATCAATCAGCCCCAGCATTTT. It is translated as CASSLWAINQPQHF.

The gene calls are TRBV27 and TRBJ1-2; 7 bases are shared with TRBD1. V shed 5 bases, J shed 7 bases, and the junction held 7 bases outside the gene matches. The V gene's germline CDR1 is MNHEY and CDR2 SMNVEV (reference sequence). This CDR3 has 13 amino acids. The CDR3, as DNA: TGTGCCAGCAGTCCATCGACAGGGTTTGGCTACACCTTC. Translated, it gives CASSPSTGFGYTF.

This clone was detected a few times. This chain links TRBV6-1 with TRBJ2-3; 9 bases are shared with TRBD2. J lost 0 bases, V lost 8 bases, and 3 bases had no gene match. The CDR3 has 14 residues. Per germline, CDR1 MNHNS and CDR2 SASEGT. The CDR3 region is CASRLAASTDTQYF. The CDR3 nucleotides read TGTGCCAGCCGACTAGCGGCTAGCACAGATACGCAGTATTTT.

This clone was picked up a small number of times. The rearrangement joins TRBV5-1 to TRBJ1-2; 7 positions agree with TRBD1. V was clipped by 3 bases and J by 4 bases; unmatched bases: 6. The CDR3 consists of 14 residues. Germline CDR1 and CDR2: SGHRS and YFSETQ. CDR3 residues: CASSSGDSTYGYTF. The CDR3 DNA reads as TGCGCCAGCAGCTCGGGGGACAGTACCTATGGCTACACCTTC.

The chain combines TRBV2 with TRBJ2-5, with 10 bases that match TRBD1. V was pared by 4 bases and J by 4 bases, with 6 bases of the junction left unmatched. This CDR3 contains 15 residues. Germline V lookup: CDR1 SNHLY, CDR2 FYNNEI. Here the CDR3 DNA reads TGTGCCAGCAGTGGGACAGGGGGAAAGGGAGAGACCCAGTACTTC. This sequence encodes CASSGTGGKGETQYF.

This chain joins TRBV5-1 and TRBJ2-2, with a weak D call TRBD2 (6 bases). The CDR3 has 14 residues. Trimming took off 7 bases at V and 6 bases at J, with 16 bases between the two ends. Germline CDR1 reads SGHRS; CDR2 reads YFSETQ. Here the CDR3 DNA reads TGCGCCAGCGCCCCGGGGGTTTTCGCCGGGGAGCTGTTTTTT. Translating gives CASAPGVFAGELFF.

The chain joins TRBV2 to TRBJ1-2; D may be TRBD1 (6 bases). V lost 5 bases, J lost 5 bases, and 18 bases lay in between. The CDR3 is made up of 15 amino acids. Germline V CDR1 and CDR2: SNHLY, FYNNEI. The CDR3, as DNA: TGTGCCAGCAGTATCCGGTCGACAGGAGATTATGGCTACACCTTC. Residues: CASSIRSTGDYGYTF.

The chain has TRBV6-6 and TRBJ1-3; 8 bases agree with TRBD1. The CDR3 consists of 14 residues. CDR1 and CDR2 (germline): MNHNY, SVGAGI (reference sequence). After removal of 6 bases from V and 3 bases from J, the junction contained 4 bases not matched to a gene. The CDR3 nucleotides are TGTGCCAGCAGCCGACAGGGGCTTGGAAACACCATATATTTT. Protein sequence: CASSRQGLGNTIYF.

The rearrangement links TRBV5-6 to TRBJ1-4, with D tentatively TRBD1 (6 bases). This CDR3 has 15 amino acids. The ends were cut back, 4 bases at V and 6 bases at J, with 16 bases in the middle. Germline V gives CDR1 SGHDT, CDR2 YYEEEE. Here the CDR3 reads CASSVGGGRDEKLFF. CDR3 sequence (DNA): TGTGCCAGCAGCGTAGGGGGGGGGCGCGATGAAAAACTGTTTTTT.

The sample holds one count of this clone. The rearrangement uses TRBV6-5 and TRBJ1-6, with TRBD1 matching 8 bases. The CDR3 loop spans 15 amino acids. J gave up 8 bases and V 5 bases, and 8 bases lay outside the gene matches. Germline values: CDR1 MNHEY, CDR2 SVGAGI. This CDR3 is CASSARTGLDSPLHF. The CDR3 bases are TGTGCCAGCAGTGCACGGACAGGGTTGGATTCACCCCTCCACTTT.

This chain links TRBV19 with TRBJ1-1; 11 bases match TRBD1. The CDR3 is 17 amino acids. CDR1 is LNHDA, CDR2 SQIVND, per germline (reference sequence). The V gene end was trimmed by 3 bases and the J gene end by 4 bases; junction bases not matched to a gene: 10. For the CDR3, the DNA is TGTGCCAGTAGTATTGGACTCCCGGGACAGGGGGTCACTGAAGCTTTCTTT. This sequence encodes CASSIGLPGQGVTEAFF. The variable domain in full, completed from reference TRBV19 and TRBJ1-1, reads DGGITQSPKYLFRKEGQNVTLSCEQNLNHDAMYWYRQDPGQGLRLIYYSQIVNDFQKGDIAEGYSVSREKKESFPLTVTSAQKNPTAFYLCASSIGLPGQGVTEAFFGQGTRLTVV.

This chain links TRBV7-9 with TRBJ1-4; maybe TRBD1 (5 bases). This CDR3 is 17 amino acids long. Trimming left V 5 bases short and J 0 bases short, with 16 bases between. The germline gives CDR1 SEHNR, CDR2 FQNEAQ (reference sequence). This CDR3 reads CASSLYDSRTTNEKLFF. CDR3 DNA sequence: TGTGCCAGCAGCCTATACGACAGTCGAACAACTAATGAAAAACTGTTTTTT.

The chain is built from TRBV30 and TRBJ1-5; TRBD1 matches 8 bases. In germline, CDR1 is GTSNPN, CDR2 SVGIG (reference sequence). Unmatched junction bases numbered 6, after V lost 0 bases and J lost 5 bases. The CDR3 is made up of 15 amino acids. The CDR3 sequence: CAWSVPQGGYQPQHF. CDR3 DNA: TGTGCCTGGAGTGTACCACAGGGGGGGTATCAGCCCCAGCATTTT.

The CDR3 DNA reads as TGTGCCAGCAGGGGTAGGGACAGCCACAATCAGCCCCAGCATTTT. Translating it yields CASRGRDSHNQPQHF. V is TRBV6-1 and J is TRBJ1-5; 7 nucleotides match TRBD1. CDR3 length: 15 residues. V lost 6 bases and J lost 3; bases outside the gene matches: 8. CDR1 is MNHNS and CDR2 is SASEGT in the germline V gene.

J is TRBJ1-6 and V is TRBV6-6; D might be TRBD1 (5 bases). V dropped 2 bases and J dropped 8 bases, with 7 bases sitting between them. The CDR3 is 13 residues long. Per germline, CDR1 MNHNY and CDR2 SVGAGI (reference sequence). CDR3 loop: CASSYVGDSPLHF. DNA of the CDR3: TGTGCCAGCAGTTACGTAGGGGATTCACCCCTCCACTTT.

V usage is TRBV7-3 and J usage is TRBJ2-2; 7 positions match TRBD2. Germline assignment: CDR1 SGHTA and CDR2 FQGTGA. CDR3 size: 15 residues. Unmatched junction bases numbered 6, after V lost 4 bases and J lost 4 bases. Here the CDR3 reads CASSSSGTGTGELFF. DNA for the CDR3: TGTGCCAGCAGCTCCAGCGGGACGGGCACCGGGGAGCTGTTTTTT.

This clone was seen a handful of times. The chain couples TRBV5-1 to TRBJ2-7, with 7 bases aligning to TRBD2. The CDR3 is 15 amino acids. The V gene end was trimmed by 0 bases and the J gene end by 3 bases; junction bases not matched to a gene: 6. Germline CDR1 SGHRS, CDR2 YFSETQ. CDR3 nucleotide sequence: TGCGCCAGCAGCTTGGCCGGCGGGGGTCTCTACGAGCAGTACTTC. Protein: CASSLAGGGLYEQYF.

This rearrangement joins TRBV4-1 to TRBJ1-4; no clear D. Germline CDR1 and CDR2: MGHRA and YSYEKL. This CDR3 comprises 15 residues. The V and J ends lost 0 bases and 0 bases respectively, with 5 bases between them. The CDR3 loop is CASSQDLATNEKLFF. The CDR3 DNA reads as TGCGCCAGCAGCCAAGATCTAGCAACTAATGAAAAACTGTTTTTT.

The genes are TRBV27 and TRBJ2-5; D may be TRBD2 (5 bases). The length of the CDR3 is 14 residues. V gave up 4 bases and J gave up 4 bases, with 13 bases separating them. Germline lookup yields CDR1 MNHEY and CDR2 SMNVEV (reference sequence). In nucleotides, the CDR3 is TGTGCCAGCAGTTCTTACGGGAAGCGAGAGACCCAGTACTTC. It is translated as CASSSYGKRETQYF.

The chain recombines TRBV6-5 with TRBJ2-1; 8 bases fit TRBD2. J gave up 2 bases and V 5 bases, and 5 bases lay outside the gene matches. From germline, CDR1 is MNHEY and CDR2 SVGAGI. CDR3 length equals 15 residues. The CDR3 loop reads CASSTLAGPYNEQFF. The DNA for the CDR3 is TGTGCCAGCAGTACTTTAGCGGGACCCTACAATGAGCAGTTCTTC.